Detailed here is one TCR beta chain. This clone's antigen is unknown. The record has no base qualities; no much larger clone is one base away. The library was built by means of PCR. DNA from cultured CD4+ T cells was subjected to TCR sequencing with the Oncomine TCR Beta short-read assay at the Johns Hopkins FTIC core. Genomic DNA was extracted from the cultured CD4+ T cells with the QIAamp micro DNA kit. Oncomine TCR Beta libraries from cultured CD4+ T cells were pooled with unique dual indexes and sequenced on an Illumina iSeq 100. As for the authors' bioinformatics: Non-productive sequences were removed, and CDR3s not starting with C, not ending with F or W, or shorter than 7 amino acids were discarded. Antigen-specific clonotypes were identified using the MANAFEST web application through comparison of peptide-stimulated wells with reference and other culture wells. To be called positive, a clone needed an FDR below 0.05, an odds ratio above 5, and a productive frequency above 0.1% in at least two of three replicate wells. A clonotype was classed as cross-reactive if the clonotype showed significant expansion both in SARS-CoV-2 spike wells and in at least one common cold coronavirus spike condition. Similarity between CDR3 sequences was evaluated in R version 3.6.1 using Levenshtein distances (stringdist) and unrooted phylogenetic trees (ape). Using fastp at Q25 and MiXCR, TCRdb reprocessed the public reads and kept productive beta chains. Here each entry gathers all rows of one CDR3 protein and keeps the most common genes and DNA. TCRdb's processing, not the authors' own work, is the source of the V and J calls. This sample gives about 10,000 distinct CDR3 sequences in total; roughly 27% of them show up just once. 14% to 15% of the sample rests with the top ten.

This sample is drawn from a study of vaccination and CD4 T cells after COVID-19 (dated by TCRdb to about 2022). With respect to the entire study: Convalescent patients had a positive SARS-CoV-2 result on nasal swab PCR, and of these patients, several had mild disease and one had severe disease. The convalescent cohort included six males and four females, with two Hispanic individuals, seven Caucasians, two Asians and one multiracial person. Each participant got two doses of either the Pfizer-BioNTech BNT162b2 vaccine (n=8) or the Moderna mRNA-1273 vaccine (n=2). Post-COVID blood samples from convalescent patients were collected a median of roughly 100 days after diagnosis, with a range of 35 to 161 days. Post-vaccine blood samples were collected a median of around 70 days after the second vaccine dose, ranging from roughly 13 to 241 days. For stimulating the cultures, overlapping spike peptide pools were used, derived from SARS-CoV-2 as well as from the common cold coronaviruses HCoV-NL63, HCoV-OC43 and HCoV-229E. In control cultures, a CEFX viral epitope pool was used as positive control, an HIV-1 Nef peptide pool was used as negative control, or no peptide was added. The spike-specific CD4+ TCR repertoire was compared before and after mRNA vaccination in approximately ten COVID-19 convalescent patients and a handful of infection-naive healthy vaccine recipients. Results and caveats for the whole study, not just this receptor: Only a relatively small number of convalescent patients were included in the study, and early timepoints following natural infection were not analyzed. The median count of SARS-CoV-2-reactive clonotypes went up from around 23 after infection to 35 to 40 after vaccination, although the change was not significant. Of the vaccine-specific clones in convalescent patients, 304 of 307, or nearly all, reacted only to SARS-CoV-2 spike and did not cross-react with common cold coronaviruses. In convalescent patients, a median roughly 85% of post-vaccine SARS-CoV-2-reactive clones were detected only after vaccination, suggesting vaccine-specific priming.

Taken from the germline V gene, the CDR1 and CDR2 loops are MNHNS and SASEGT. Between the V and J ends, shortened by 6 bases and 2 bases respectively, the junction contains 10 bases. The CDR3 holds 14 amino acids from the cysteine to the phenylalanine. This entry keeps only the CDR3 DNA: 42 bases, framed from base 1. Per the publication, the treatment or condition label means: roughly 10-day PBMC culture with coronavirus spike peptide pools or control peptides (ViraFEST assay). To expand antigen-specific T cells with peptide pools and then pick out the expanded clonotypes through TCR sequencing, the study relied on the ViraFEST assay. The positive SARS-CoV-2 PCR tests of the convalescent patients were dated from March to December 2020, before the Alpha, Beta and Delta variants emerged in the United States. Each well held 2 million to 2.5 million PBMCs cultured with approximately 9.1 ug/ml peptide pools in IMDM containing approximately 5% human AB serum and roughly 10 IU/ml IL-2. On days 3 and 7, half of the culture medium was replaced with fresh IL-2-containing medium. CD4+ T cells were isolated after around 9 days of culture through negative selection using the EasySep CD4+ T cell isolation kit. Ficoll-Paque Plus gradient centrifugation was used to isolate PBMCs from whole blood, and the isolated PBMCs were then either used fresh or cryopreserved at -140C. In general, triplicate wells were set up for every culture condition.

The sequencing used CD4+ T cells from blood, cultured in vitro, collected after SARS-CoV-2 vaccination. The receptor's source is a human donor who had recovered from COVID-19. The rearranged chain carries TRBV6-1 and TRBJ1-4; possibly the D gene is TRBD1, per 5 matching bases. CDR3 loop: CASRFRETNEKLFF. The nucleotide sequence is TGTGCCAGCAGGTTCAGGGAGACTAATGAAAAACTGTTTTTT.